This T cell receptor beta chain was documented in a study of cytomegalovirus exposure and HLA in healthy donors. Per the germline V gene, CDR1 is MGHDK and CDR2 is SYGVNS. CDR3 length: 15 residues. Trimming removed 2 bases from V and 9 bases from J, with 16 bases in between. This PCR relied on a set of 60 Vbeta primers and 13 Jbeta primers. Per the study methods: Approximately 9.9 million shared chains were among the 60 million to 80 million unique TCR beta chains that a later analysis counted. Using immunoSEQ multiplex PCR, the repertoire was profiled, and TCRdb retains in-frame clones only, with some absent. V and J calls and clone size are copied from that table; D and trimming were computed from the DNA. Among 100,000 to 150,000 clones listed, around 77% were seen once. With regard to this clone: The antigen is not known.

General study results and limits: In an earlier analysis, in roughly 600 donors, most V segments appeared productive either ~90% or ~30% of the time. Researchers reported that a few CMV-associated chains were confirmed in vitro as CMV antigen-specific. Immune exposure was documented only through CMV serostatus.

J is TRBJ1-4 and V is TRBV25-1, with D possibly TRBD1 on 5 matching bases. The specimen was PBMCs. This TCR was sampled from a male donor in good health and CMV-seropositive. The CDR3: CASSEMGPGDQKLFF. CDR3 sequence (DNA): TGTGCCAGCAGTGAAATGGGGCCGGGAGATCAAAAACTGTTTTTT. The variable domain in full, with the rest retrieved from reference TRBV25-1 and TRBJ1-4, is EADIYQTPRYLVIGTGKKITLECSQTMGHDKMYWYQQDPGMELHLIHYSYGVNSTEKGDLSSESTVSRIRTEHFPLTLESARPSHTSQYLCASSEMGPGDQKLFFGSGTQLSVL.